This T cell receptor beta chain was retrieved from a study of identical twins. Study findings and constraints: Invariant MAIT and iNKT cells could partly confound zero-insertion analyses. Fewer insertions marked abundant cord blood beta clonotypes; young adult naive trended weakly, memory not at all.

The CDR3 consists of 13 residues. V lost 1 base and J 0 bases, leaving 7 bases between the germline ends. In germline, CDR1 is DFQATT, CDR2 SNEGSKA (reference sequence). In every case, the donor was a healthy Caucasian. This clonotype was picked up a small number of times. Its target is not known. Each CDR3 protein gets one entry after TCRdb re-called the 5' RACE reads with MiXCR. This table holds 240,000 or so distinct CDR3 sequences, approximately 7% found once. This same sample was also taken into another study, of yellow fever vaccine responses in identical twins.

The sequenced sample was memory (CD45RO+) T cells sorted from blood. This rearrangement joins TRBV20-1 to TRBJ2-7, with D unresolved. The sequence derives from a woman aged 18-30 years in good health. Here the CDR3 DNA reads TGCAGTGCTAGAGTGGCCAACTCCTACGAGCAGTACTTC. It yields the protein CSARVANSYEQYF.